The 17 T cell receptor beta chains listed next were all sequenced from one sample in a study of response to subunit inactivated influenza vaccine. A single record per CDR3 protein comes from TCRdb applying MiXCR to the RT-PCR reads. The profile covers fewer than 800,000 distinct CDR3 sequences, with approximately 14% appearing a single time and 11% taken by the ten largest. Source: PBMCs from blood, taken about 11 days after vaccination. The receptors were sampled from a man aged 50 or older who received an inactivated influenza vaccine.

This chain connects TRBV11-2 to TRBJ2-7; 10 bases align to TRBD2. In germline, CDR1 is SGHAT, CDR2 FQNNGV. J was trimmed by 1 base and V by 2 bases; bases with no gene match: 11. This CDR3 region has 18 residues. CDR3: CASSLFASGSPGSYEQYF. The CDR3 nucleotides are TGTGCCAGCAGCTTATTTGCTAGCGGGAGCCCCGGGTCCTACGAGCAGTACTTC.

Here the CDR3 DNA reads TGTGCCAGCAGCTTAGCCGAAGAACCGGCGCAGTATTTT. The encoded protein is CASSLAEEPAQYF. The chain recombines TRBV7-9 with TRBJ2-3; no clear D gene. The CDR3 is 13 amino acids. V lost 0 bases and J 10 bases, leaving 11 bases between the germline ends. The V gene's germline CDR1 is SEHNR and CDR2 FQNEAQ (reference sequence).

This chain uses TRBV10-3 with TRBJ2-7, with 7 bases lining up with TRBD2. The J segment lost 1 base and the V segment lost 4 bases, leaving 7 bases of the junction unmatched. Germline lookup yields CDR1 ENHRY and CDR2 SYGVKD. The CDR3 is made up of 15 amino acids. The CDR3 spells CAISAGGRGSYEQYF. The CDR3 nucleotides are TGTGCCATCAGTGCGGGCGGGAGAGGGTCCTACGAGCAGTACTTC.

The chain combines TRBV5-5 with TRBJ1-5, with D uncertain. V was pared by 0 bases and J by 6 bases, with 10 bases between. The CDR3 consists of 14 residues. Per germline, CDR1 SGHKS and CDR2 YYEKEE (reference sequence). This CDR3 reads CASSLGGMGQPQHF. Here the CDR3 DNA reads TGTGCCAGCAGCTTGGGAGGGATGGGTCAGCCCCAGCATTTT. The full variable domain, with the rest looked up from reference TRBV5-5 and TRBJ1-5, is DAGVTQSPTHLIKTRGQQVTLRCSPISGHKSVSWYQQVLGQGPQFIFQYYEKEERGRGNFPDRFSARQFPNYSSELNVNALLLGDSALYLCASSLGGMGQPQHFGDGTRLSIL.

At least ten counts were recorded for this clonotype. The DNA for the CDR3 is TGTGCCAGCAGTTTAAACAACTACGAGCAGTACTTC. Amino acid sequence: CASSLNNYEQYF. The chain employs TRBV12-3 or TRBV12-4 and TRBJ2-7, with D unclear. This CDR3 is 12 amino acids long. V was cut by 2 bases and J by 3 bases, with 5 bases left in between.

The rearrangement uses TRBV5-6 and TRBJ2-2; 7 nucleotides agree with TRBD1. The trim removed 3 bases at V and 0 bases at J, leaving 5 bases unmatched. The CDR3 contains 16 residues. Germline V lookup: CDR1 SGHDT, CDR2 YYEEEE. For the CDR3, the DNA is TGTGCCAGCAGCTACTTGGGGACAGCGAACACCGGGGAGCTGTTTTTT. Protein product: CASSYLGTANTGELFF.

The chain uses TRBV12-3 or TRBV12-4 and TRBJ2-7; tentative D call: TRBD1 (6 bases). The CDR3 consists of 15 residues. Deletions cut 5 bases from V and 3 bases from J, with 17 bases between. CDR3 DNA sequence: TGTGCCAGCAGTGGTATAACAGGGATGGTCTACGAGCAGTACTTC. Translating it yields CASSGITGMVYEQYF.

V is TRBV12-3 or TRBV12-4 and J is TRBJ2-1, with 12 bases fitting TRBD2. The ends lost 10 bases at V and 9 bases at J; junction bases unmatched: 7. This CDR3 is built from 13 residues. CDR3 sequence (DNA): TGTGCCATCCGACTAGCGGGAGTGGGTGAGCAGTTCTTC. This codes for CAIRLAGVGEQFF.

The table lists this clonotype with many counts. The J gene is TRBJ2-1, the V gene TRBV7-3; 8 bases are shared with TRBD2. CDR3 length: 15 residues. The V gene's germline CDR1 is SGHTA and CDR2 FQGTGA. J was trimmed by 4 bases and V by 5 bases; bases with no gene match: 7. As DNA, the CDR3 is TGTGCCAGCAGCCGGCTAGCGGGCCTTTACAATGAGCAGTTCTTC. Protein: CASSRLAGLYNEQFF.

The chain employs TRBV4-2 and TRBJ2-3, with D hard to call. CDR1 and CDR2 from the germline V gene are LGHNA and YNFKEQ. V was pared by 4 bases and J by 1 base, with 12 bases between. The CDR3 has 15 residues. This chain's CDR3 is CASSPLGRGTDTQYF. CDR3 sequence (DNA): TGTGCCAGCAGCCCCCTAGGTCGGGGCACAGATACGCAGTATTTT.

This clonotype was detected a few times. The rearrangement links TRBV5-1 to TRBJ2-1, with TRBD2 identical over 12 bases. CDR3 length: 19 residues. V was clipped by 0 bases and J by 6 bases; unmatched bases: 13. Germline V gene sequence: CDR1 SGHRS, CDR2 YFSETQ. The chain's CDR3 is CASSLVGLAGTGGGNEQFF. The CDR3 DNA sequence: TGCGCCAGCAGCTTGGTTGGACTAGCGGGGACCGGTGGCGGCAATGAGCAGTTCTTC.

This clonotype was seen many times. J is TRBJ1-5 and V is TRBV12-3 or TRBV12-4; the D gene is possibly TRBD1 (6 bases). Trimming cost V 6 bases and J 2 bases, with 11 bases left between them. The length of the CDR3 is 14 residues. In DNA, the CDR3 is TGTGCCAGCAGCTACAGGGCTGGCAATCAGCCCCAGCATTTT. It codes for CASSYRAGNQPQHF.

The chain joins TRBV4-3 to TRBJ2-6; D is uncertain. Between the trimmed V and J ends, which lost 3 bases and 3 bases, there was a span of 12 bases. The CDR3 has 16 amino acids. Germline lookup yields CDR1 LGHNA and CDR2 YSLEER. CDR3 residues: CASSQSLGYGANVLTF. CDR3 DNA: TGCGCCAGCAGCCAGAGTCTGGGGTATGGGGCCAACGTCCTGACTTTC.

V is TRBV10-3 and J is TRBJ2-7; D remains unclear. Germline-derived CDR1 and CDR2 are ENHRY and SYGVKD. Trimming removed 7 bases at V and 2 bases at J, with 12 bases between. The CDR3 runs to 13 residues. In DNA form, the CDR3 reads TGTGCCATCACCCCGGGTCAGACCTACGAGCAGTACTTC. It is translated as CAITPGQTYEQYF.

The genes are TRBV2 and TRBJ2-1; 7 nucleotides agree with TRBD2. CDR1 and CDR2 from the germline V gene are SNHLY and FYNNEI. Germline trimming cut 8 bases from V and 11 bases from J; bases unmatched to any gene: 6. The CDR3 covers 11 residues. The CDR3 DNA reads TGTGCCAGCGTGGGGGGGGGGAAGCAGTTCTTC. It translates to CASVGGGKQFF.

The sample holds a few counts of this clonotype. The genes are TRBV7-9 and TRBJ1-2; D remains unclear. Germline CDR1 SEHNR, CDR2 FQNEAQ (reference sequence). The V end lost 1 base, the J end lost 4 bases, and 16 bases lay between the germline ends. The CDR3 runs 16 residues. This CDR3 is CASSLELRGISYGYTF. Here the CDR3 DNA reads TGTGCCAGCAGCTTAGAACTCCGCGGGATCAGCTATGGCTACACCTTC.

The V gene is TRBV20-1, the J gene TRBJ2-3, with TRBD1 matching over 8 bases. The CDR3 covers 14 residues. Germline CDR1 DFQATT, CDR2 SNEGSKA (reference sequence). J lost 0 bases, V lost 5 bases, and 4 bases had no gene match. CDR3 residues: CSAFRDRSTDTQYF. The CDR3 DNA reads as TGCAGTGCTTTTCGGGACAGGAGCACAGATACGCAGTATTTT.